This T cell receptor (beta chain) appears in the sequencing data of a study of T cell responses to AZD1222 COVID-19 vaccine. At the level of the study: Timing groups of about 4 and about 12 weeks for second doses were pooled. Whole-study findings and limits: The CD4 TCRs associated with vaccination extended across spike and predominated at 160-218 and 743-854. Donors were chiefly white British, with a greater number of females, and clonal diversity was perhaps underestimated. The breadth and depth of Spike-specific TCRs increased once two AZD1222 doses had been given.

Deletions cut 8 bases from V and 5 bases from J, with 19 bases between. In germline, CDR1 is WNHNN, CDR2 SYGVQD (reference sequence). The CDR3 totals 16 residues. Measured with immunoSEQ multiplex PCR; TCRdb has only the in-frame clones, and not every one. The sample lists over 45,000 clones; roughly 80% were seen once. This clone turned up a few times. Antigen: not known. The chain is built from TRBV10-1 and TRBJ1-6, with D possibly being TRBD1 (5 bases). The sequencing used peripheral blood, collected on day 0 of AZD1222 vaccination. The TCR comes from an adult in good health. CDR3 protein: CASGKPNRSDNSPLHF. CDR3 nucleotide sequence: TGCGCCAGCGGAAAGCCTAACAGGTCCGATAATTCACCCCTCCACTTT.